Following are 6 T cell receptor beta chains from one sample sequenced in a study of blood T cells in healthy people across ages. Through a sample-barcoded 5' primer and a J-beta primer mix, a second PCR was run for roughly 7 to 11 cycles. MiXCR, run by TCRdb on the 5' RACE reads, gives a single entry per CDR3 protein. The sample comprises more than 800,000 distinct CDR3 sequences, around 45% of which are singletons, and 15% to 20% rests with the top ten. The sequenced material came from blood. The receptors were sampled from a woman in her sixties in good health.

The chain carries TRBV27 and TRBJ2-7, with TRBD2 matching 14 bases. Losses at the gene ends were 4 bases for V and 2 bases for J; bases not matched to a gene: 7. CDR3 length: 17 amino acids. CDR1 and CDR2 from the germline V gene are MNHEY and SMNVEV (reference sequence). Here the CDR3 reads CASSSRTSGRSAYEQYF. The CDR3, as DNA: TGTGCCAGCAGTTCCCGGACTAGCGGGAGGTCTGCCTACGAGCAGTACTTC.

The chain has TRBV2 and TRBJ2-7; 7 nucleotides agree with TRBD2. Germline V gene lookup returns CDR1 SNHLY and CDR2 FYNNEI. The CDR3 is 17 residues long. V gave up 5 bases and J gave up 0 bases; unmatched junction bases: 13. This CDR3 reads CASSLVAGDRYSYEQYF. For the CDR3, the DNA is TGTGCCAGCAGTTTGGTGGCGGGGGACCGTTACTCCTACGAGCAGTACTTC.

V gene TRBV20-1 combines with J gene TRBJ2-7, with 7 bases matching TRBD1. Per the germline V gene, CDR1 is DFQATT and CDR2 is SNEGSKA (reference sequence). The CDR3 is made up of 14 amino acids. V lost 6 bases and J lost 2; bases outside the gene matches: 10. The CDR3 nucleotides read TGCAGTGCGATGATTCCGGGACAGACCTACGAGCAGTACTTC. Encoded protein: CSAMIPGQTYEQYF.

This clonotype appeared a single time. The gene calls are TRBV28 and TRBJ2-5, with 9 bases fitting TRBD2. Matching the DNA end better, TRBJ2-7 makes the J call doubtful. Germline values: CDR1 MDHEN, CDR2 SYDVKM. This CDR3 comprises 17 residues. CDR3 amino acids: CASRQATTSGAPYEQYF. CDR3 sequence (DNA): TGTGCCAGCAGACAGGCGACGACTAGCGGAGCTCCTTACGAGCAGTACTTC.

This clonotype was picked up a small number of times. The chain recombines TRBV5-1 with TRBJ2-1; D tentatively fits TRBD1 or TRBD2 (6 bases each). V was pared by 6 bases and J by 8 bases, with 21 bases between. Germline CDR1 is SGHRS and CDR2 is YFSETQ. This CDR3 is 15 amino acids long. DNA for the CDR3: TGCGCCAGCAATTGGGGGGCACTACCTCCCGATGAGCAGTTCTTC. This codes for CASNWGALPPDEQFF.

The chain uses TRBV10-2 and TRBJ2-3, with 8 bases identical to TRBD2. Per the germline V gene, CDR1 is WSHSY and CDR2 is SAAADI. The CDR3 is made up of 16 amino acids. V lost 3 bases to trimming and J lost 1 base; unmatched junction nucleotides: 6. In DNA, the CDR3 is TGCGCCAGCAGTGACCTGGGACTAGACCGCACAGATACGCAGTATTTT. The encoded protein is CASSDLGLDRTDTQYF.